These 17 T cell receptor beta chains originate from one sample sequenced in a study of T cell responses to AZD1222 COVID-19 vaccine (dated by TCRdb to about 2021). The time point label on this specimen signifies: about 28 days (+/-7) after the second vaccine dose. Libraries came from the immunoSEQ multiplex PCR assay. The table was pulled from immuneACCESS by TCRdb, which kept in-frame rearrangements only. Such tables lose some clones; where checked, under half of the loss comes from unresolved V genes, and the rest has no known cause. The sample has some 100,000 clones on record, roughly 91% of them singletons. Clones ranked in the top ten supply 6% to 8% of the sample. This specimen consisted of peripheral blood, obtained 28 days after the second AZD1222 dose. The receptor set was obtained from an adult who received the AZD1222 COVID-19 vaccine.

The chain couples TRBV5-1 to TRBJ1-2; D remains ambiguous. V shed 1 base and J shed 8 bases, with 18 bases lying between them. This CDR3 is 15 amino acids long. CDR1 and CDR2 (germline): SGHRS, YFSETQ. The CDR3 here is CASSLNLGTPGGYTF. For the CDR3, the DNA is TGCGCCAGCAGCTTGAACCTGGGTACTCCAGGCGGCTACACCTTC.

The J gene is TRBJ2-7, the V gene TRBV7-3, with D perhaps being TRBD1 or TRBD2 (5 bases each). Germline loops: CDR1 SGHTA, CDR2 FQGTGA. The CDR3 covers 16 residues. V was cut by 6 bases and J by 4 bases, with 22 bases left in between. CDR3 DNA: TGTGCCAGCAGAAAAAAGGGGTGGGTCGGCGGGTACGAGCAGTACTTC. Its protein is CASRKKGWVGGYEQYF. Using reference TRBV7-3 and TRBJ2-7 for the parts outside the CDR3, the full variable domain is GAGVSQTPSNKVTEKGKYVELRCDPISGHTALYWYRQSLGQGPEFLIYFQGTGAADDSGLPNDRFFAVRPEGSVSTLKIQRTERGDSAVYLCASRKKGWVGGYEQYFGPGTRLTVT.

V usage is TRBV6-5 and J usage is TRBJ1-5; D gene unclear. Trimming shortened V by 2 bases and J by 15 bases, and 14 bases separated the two germline ends. Germline CDR1 and CDR2: MNHEY and SVGAGI. The CDR3 has 12 amino acids. CDR3 coding DNA: TGTGCCAGCAGTTACGGAGGCGGCTATTTGCATTTT. Its translation is CASSYGGGYLHF.

The CDR3 region is CASSQDANSNQPQHF. CDR3 DNA sequence: TGTGCCAGCAGCCAAGACGCCAATAGCAATCAGCCCCAGCATTTT. V and J are TRBV4-2 and TRBJ1-5; D gene unclear. Trimming shortened V by 0 bases and J by 0 bases, and 6 bases separated the two germline ends. The germline V gene has CDR1 LGHNA and CDR2 YNFKEQ. This CDR3 contains 15 residues.

The chain couples TRBV23-1 to TRBJ2-7, with a weak D call TRBD1 (6 bases). TRBV23-1 is an ORF for which the function is uncertain. V gave up 0 bases and J gave up 3 bases, with 15 bases separating them. CDR3 length: 16 amino acids. For the CDR3, the DNA is TGCGCCAGCAGTCAATCCACAGGGACGCGTTTCTACGAGCAGTACTTC. Encoded protein: CASSQSTGTRFYEQYF.

This sequence joins TRBV7-2 and TRBJ2-1; D gene uncertain. This CDR3 is 16 amino acids long. The germline V and J ends were trimmed by 4 bases and 0 bases, with 13 bases remaining between them. Germline V CDR1 and CDR2: SGHTA, FQGNSA. CDR3 DNA sequence: TGTGCCAGCAGCTCCATAGCTTTAAGCTCCTACAATGAGCAGTTCTTC. Translated, it gives CASSSIALSSYNEQFF.

The chain employs TRBV4-1 and TRBJ2-7; D is ambiguous. With 4 bases removed from V and 3 bases from J, the gap between germline ends came to 16 bases. CDR1 MGHRA and CDR2 YSYEKL come from the germline V gene. This CDR3 is 15 amino acids long. The CDR3 sequence is CASSRGSSESYEQYF. The CDR3 nucleotides are TGCGCCAGCAGCCGGGGAAGTTCGGAAAGCTACGAGCAGTACTTC.

This chain joins TRBV4-2 and TRBJ1-5; a possible D gene is TRBD1 (5 bases). The V gene's germline CDR1 is LGHNA and CDR2 YNFKEQ. The ends were cut back, 0 bases at V and 7 bases at J, with 10 bases in the middle. This CDR3 comprises 14 residues. The CDR3 bases are TGTGCCAGCAGCCAAGAGGGGAGGGGCCAGCCCCAGCATTTT. This encodes CASSQEGRGQPQHF.

This chain uses TRBV7-9 with TRBJ1-2, with D hard to call. This CDR3 is built from 17 residues. Germline loops: CDR1 SEHNR, CDR2 FQNEAQ (reference sequence). With 0 bases removed from V and 4 bases from J, the gap between germline ends came to 18 bases. CDR3 loop: CASSLAPPARDSYGYTF. CDR3 in DNA: TGTGCCAGCAGCTTAGCCCCCCCCGCGCGGGATAGCTATGGCTACACCTTC.

The chain combines TRBV9 with TRBJ1-1; possible D gene TRBD1, 5 bases. The V gene's germline CDR1 is SGDLS and CDR2 YYNGEE. The CDR3 is made up of 15 amino acids. The V and J ends lost 2 bases and 5 bases respectively, with 16 bases between them. This CDR3 is CASSVLAQGGTEAFF. The DNA of the CDR3 is TGTGCCAGCAGCGTTTTAGCCCAGGGTGGAACTGAAGCTTTCTTT.

The chain is built from TRBV5-1 and TRBJ2-3, with 8 bases identical to TRBD2. V shed 1 base, J shed 2 bases, and the junction held 9 bases outside the gene matches. The CDR3 extends over 17 amino acids. Per the germline V gene, CDR1 is SGHRS and CDR2 is YFSETQ. In DNA, the CDR3 is TGCGCCAGCAGCTTGTCCGTGTTAGCGGGAAACACAGATACGCAGTATTTT. Its protein product is CASSLSVLAGNTDTQYF.

The V call is TRBV27, the J call TRBJ2-7; D call uncertain. The length of the CDR3 is 12 residues. V gave up 4 bases and J gave up 3 bases, with 7 bases separating them. The germline CDR1 and CDR2 sequences are MNHEY and SMNVEV (reference sequence). The CDR3 reads CASSSPYYEQYF. As DNA, the CDR3 is TGTGCCAGCAGTTCCCCCTACTACGAGCAGTACTTC.

This CDR3 is CASSADPGLSSPLHF. CDR3 in DNA: TGTGCCAGCAGCGCCGATCCAGGGTTGAGTTCACCCCTCCACTTT. The rearrangement uses TRBV7-9 and TRBJ1-6, with D tentatively TRBD1 (5 bases). The CDR3 has 15 residues. CDR1 is SEHNR, CDR2 FQNEAQ, per germline (reference sequence). The V gene lost 5 bases and the J gene lost 9 bases, with 17 bases spanning the gap.

Notes on this clone: One end of the junction fails to match germline, which may point to a read error. V is TRBV28 and J is TRBJ2-5; no clear D gene. CDR3 length: 15 residues. Germline CDR1 MDHEN, CDR2 SYDVKM. CDR3 loop: CASSSLLGIQGTQYF. CDR3 nucleotides: TGTGCCAGCAGTTCTCTCTTGGGGATTCAAGGGACCCAGTACTTC.

Only one count was recorded for this clone. The chain couples TRBV19 to TRBJ2-3; 7 bases align to TRBD1. CDR1 is LNHDA and CDR2 is SQIVND in the germline V gene (reference sequence). The trim removed 7 bases at V and 9 bases at J, leaving 19 bases unmatched. This CDR3 has 16 amino acids. CDR3 nucleotide sequence: TGTGCCAGTAACCATCCTATGGCAGGGGGAGTATCGACGCAGTATTTT. Translation gives CASNHPMAGGVSTQYF. Using reference TRBV19 and TRBJ2-3 for the parts outside the CDR3, the full variable domain is DGGITQSPKYLFRKEGQNVTLSCEQNLNHDAMYWYRQDPGQGLRLIYYSQIVNDFQKGDIAEGYSVSREKKESFPLTVTSAQKNPTAFYLCASNHPMAGGVSTQYFGPGTRLTVL.

The CDR3 protein is CASSVRGGADGNTIYF. CDR3 DNA sequence: TGTGCCAGCAGCGTTCGAGGGGGCGCCGATGGAAACACCATATATTTT. The chain employs TRBV9 and TRBJ1-3, with 7 bases that match TRBD1. The CDR3 has 16 residues. Per germline, CDR1 SGDLS and CDR2 YYNGEE. V was pared by 2 bases and J by 3 bases, with 8 bases of the junction left unmatched. The full variable domain, completed using reference TRBV9 and TRBJ1-3, is DSGVTQTPKHLITATGQRVTLRCSPRSGDLSVYWYQQSLDQGLQFLIQYYNGEERAKGNILERFSAQQFPDLHSELNLSSLELGDSALYFCASSVRGGADGNTIYFGEGSWLTVV.

The chain has TRBV4-1 and TRBJ2-3; possibly TRBD2 for D (5 bases). V was pared by 3 bases and J by 2 bases, with 12 bases between. The CDR3 contains 15 residues. Germline V CDR1 and CDR2: MGHRA, YSYEKL. The CDR3 coding sequence is TGCGCCAGCAGCCAGATAGGACTTCTCACAGATACGCAGTATTTT. Its translation: CASSQIGLLTDTQYF.